This T cell receptor (beta chain) was sequenced in a study of blood T cells in healthy people across ages (dated by TCRdb to 2015 to 2017). At the level of the whole study: In model experiments, template switching captured roughly one uniquely barcoded TCR beta cDNA molecule for every two T cells. Using deep sequencing normalized with unique cDNA molecular identifiers, the study measured how TCR beta repertoire diversity changes with age. The donors were split into four age groups: young (average about 16 years), middle-aged (more than 35), aged (more than 55) and long-lived (under 85). Donors of different ages were randomly distributed across sequencing lanes to avoid experimental bias. The study analyzed two additional independent replicas of 1 million unique cDNA reads from the same blood draw for two donors, one aged 18 to 29 and one aged 80 or older.

Results and caveats for the whole study, not just this receptor: Since profiling was done on bulk unsorted PBMCs, naive and antigen-experienced compartments could not be conclusively compared. Observed TCR beta diversity per million T cells fell roughly linearly with age, and a significant reduction was already apparent by age around 44. Donor CMV infection status was unknown, potentially confounding age-related changes in expanded clonotypes. Total diversity estimates from one million sequenced T cells were considered lower bounds and underestimates. A strong correlation was found between observed TCR beta diversity and the percentage of naive T cells measured by flow cytometry. Compared with the aged group, the long-lived group had more naive CD4+ T cells, fewer expanded clones and increased TCR diversity, suggesting age selection.

V is pruned by 7 bases and J by 9 bases, leaving 13 bases of the junction without a gene match. Spanning cysteine to phenylalanine, the CDR3 consists of 17 amino acids. The DNA shown is the 51-base CDR3, in frame from base 1. CDR1 and CDR2 (SGHDT, YYEEEE) derive from the germline V gene. The library was produced with 5' RACE. The instrument given in TCRdb is Illumina HiSeq 2500. A second PCR of about 6 to 12 cycles was run with a J-beta primer mix and a sample-barcoded 5' primer. A unique molecular identifier was introduced onto each TCR beta cDNA molecule by a template-switch 5' adaptor carrying 12 random nucleotides. Each sample yielded at least 2.5 million CDR3-containing paired-end reads. First-strand cDNA synthesis was performed from all RNA using the Mint cDNA synthesis kit, with priming by a TRBC-specific oligonucleotide. All cDNA was treated with uracil-DNA glycosylase and then went through a first 18-cycle PCR with the universal primers M1SS and BC2_uni_R. The authors' pipeline ran thus. For normalization, 1 million high-quality reads, each with a distinct molecular identifier, were randomly selected from each sample. Reads with shared molecular identifiers were discarded instead of being binned into consensus sequences. MiTCR, with a Q25 quality threshold and the strictest error-elimination algorithm, was used for CDR3 identification, clonotype clustering and error correction. Lower-bound total TCR beta diversity was estimated with a nonparametric unseen species model using Euler transformation. In TCRdb, the public reads were trimmed at Q25 with fastp and aligned with MiXCR, with productive beta chains retained. Identical CDR3 protein sequences are pooled into one entry, listed with their most common genes and DNA. What appears here as the V and J calls and clone size reflects TCRdb's work, not the paper's. Within this sample are over 600,000 distinct CDR3 sequences, with 21% of them counted one time only. The leading ten clones occupy 3.6% of the sample.

In its sample, this clonotype was seen once. Its antigen remains undetermined. One base away there is no much larger clone; base qualities are not given. One read offers little support. The roughly 39 donors, aged 6 to 90 years, were systemically healthy Caucasian individuals from Russia. Approximately 9.3 milliliters of peripheral blood were collected from each donor into EDTA-treated Vacutainer tubes. Ficoll-Paque density-gradient centrifugation was used to isolate PBMCs, with at least 6.5 million per sample. Total RNA was extracted from PBMCs with Trizol reagent, with at least 5.5 micrograms obtained per sample. For every donor, an aliquot of PBMCs went through flow cytometry to measure the percentages of naive CD45RAhigh/CD27high T cells.

The sequence was obtained from a man in his sixties or seventies in good health. Sample: blood. The receptor chain draws on TRBV5-6 and TRBJ2-1, with TRBD2 identical over 16 junction bases. The bases read TGTGCCAGCGGCCCCGGGACTAGCGGGAGGGCAGTCTTTGAGCAGTTCTTC. Translation gives CASGPGTSGRAVFEQFF.